This T cell receptor (beta chain) was sequenced for a study of tumor-infiltrating lymphocytes in primary liver carcinoma. Constant-region priming of approximately 500 ng total RNA yielded TCR beta cDNA. Modified slightly, ARM-PCR produced TCR beta libraries over three nested multiplex PCR rounds. MiXCR was run by TCRdb on the multiplex PCR reads, yielding one entry per CDR3 protein. The table records 99,000 or so distinct CDR3 sequences, over 55% of them present only once. From roughly 18-30 mg of unsorted bulk tissue, DNA and RNA were co-extracted together. The source material was liver tumor tissue from sampling region 5. Subset here: tumor region T5, tumor centre. This sequence was found in a woman aged 60-70 years with primary liver carcinoma and hepatitis B virus infection.

The CDR3 DNA sequence: TGCAGCGCCACACTCGTCCAGGTGGAGACCCAGTACTTC. Its protein product is CSATLVQVETQYF. The gene calls are TRBV29-1 and TRBJ2-5, with D unresolved. Trimming pared 7 bases from V and 5 bases from J, leaving 17 bases between. Germline values: CDR1 SQVTM, CDR2 ANQGSEA. The CDR3 runs 13 residues.